The 31 T cell receptor beta chains listed next were all sequenced from one sample in a study of blood T cell repertoires in COVID-19. The repertoire was sequenced with immunoSEQ multiplex PCR; TCRdb's copy has only in-frame clones and lacks some. Of around 200,000 clones detected, just under 90% appear once; the ten largest clones hold roughly 6.4%. Sequencing used peripheral blood. The source of these receptors is a man in his fifties or sixties who had recovered from COVID-19.

The rearrangement joins TRBV2 to TRBJ1-2, with 10 bases fitting TRBD1. The CDR3 covers 14 residues. The germline V gene has CDR1 SNHLY and CDR2 FYNNEI. Trimming removed 7 bases from V and 4 bases from J; junction bases left unmatched: 6. CDR3 loop: CASTRQGALYGYTF. CDR3 nucleotide sequence: TGTGCCAGCACCCGACAGGGGGCCCTCTATGGCTACACCTTC. The entire variable domain, with the rest obtained from reference TRBV2 and TRBJ1-2, is as follows: EPEVTQTPSHQVTQMGQEVILRCVPISNHLYFYWYRQILGQKVEFLVSFYNNEISEKSEIFDDQFSVERPDGSNFTLKIRSTKLEDSAMYFCASTRQGALYGYTFGSGTRLTVV.

The V gene is TRBV19, the J gene TRBJ2-7; 8 bases align to TRBD2. The length of the CDR3 is 15 residues. CDR1 and CDR2 from the germline V gene are LNHDA and SQIVND (reference sequence). V shed 4 bases and J 3 bases; nucleotides not matched to a gene: 8. CDR3 protein: CASSTPAGAIYEQYF. In DNA, the CDR3 is TGTGCCAGTAGTACCCCAGCGGGAGCTATCTACGAGCAGTACTTC.

J is TRBJ1-1 and V is TRBV6-5; 9 nucleotides agree with TRBD1. V shed 8 bases and J 5 bases; nucleotides not matched to a gene: 6. Germline V gene sequence: CDR1 MNHEY, CDR2 SVGAGI. The CDR3 is 13 residues long. The CDR3 spells CASGTGGYTEAFF. The CDR3 nucleotides are TGTGCCAGCGGAACAGGGGGCTATACTGAAGCTTTCTTT.

The gene calls are TRBV14 and TRBJ1-1, with 11 bases lining up with TRBD1. The CDR3 is 14 amino acids. CDR1 SGHDN and CDR2 FVKESK come from the germline V gene. J lost 6 bases, V lost 4 bases, and 4 bases had no gene match. The DNA for the CDR3 is TGTGCCAGCAGCCCCCGGACAGGGGGCTCTGAAGCTTTCTTT. Amino acids: CASSPRTGGSEAFF.

The gene calls are TRBV11-2 and TRBJ2-1; the match to TRBD2 covers 11 bases. This CDR3 contains 17 residues. The J segment lost 1 base and the V segment lost 1 base, leaving 3 bases of the junction unmatched. Per germline, CDR1 SGHAT and CDR2 FQNNGV. CDR3 coding DNA: TGTGCCAGCAGCTTAGGGGTAGCGGGGGGGTCCTACAATGAGCAGTTCTTC. This sequence encodes CASSLGVAGGSYNEQFF. The whole variable domain, filled in from reference TRBV11-2 and TRBJ2-1, reads EAGVAQSPRYKIIEKRQSVAFWCNPISGHATLYWYQQILGQGPKLLIQFQNNGVVDDSQLPKDRFSAERLKGVDSTLKIQPAKLEDSAVYLCASSLGVAGGSYNEQFFGPGTRLTVL.

Here the CDR3 reads CASSSGLVTDTQYF. The CDR3 bases are TGTGCCAGCAGCTCGGGACTAGTTACTGATACGCAGTATTTT. The J gene is TRBJ2-3, the V gene TRBV7-3; 8 bases are a match to TRBD2. Germline CDR1 reads SGHTA; CDR2 reads FQGTGA. The J segment lost 6 bases and the V segment lost 4 bases, leaving 6 bases of the junction unmatched. The CDR3 spans 14 residues.

The CDR3 DNA sequence: TGTGCCAGCAGTTATAGGGGACAGGACCTAAGGGGAGGCACTGAAGCTTTCTTT. Translating it yields CASSYRGQDLRGGTEAFF. This chain uses TRBV27 with TRBJ1-1, with 8 bases fitting TRBD1. Germline V CDR1 and CDR2: MNHEY, SMNVEV (reference sequence). The J segment lost 4 bases and the V segment lost 4 bases, leaving 17 bases of the junction unmatched. CDR3 length: 18 amino acids.

V usage is TRBV2 and J usage is TRBJ1-5; 9 nucleotides align to TRBD1. From germline, CDR1 is SNHLY and CDR2 FYNNEI. This CDR3 comprises 15 residues. The V gene end was trimmed by 7 bases and the J gene end by 2 bases; junction bases not matched to a gene: 6. The CDR3 DNA follows: TGTGCCAGCACTCCTCGGACAGGGGGCAATCAGCCCCAGCATTTT. It yields the protein CASTPRTGGNQPQHF.

This chain links TRBV30 with TRBJ1-1, with D perhaps TRBD1 (5 bases). Germline values: CDR1 GTSNPN, CDR2 SVGIG (reference sequence). The V end lost 3 bases, the J end lost 7 bases, and 9 bases lay between the germline ends. CDR3 length equals 11 residues. Here the CDR3 reads CAWSRQLEAFF. CDR3 nucleotides: TGTGCCTGGAGCCGACAGCTTGAAGCTTTCTTT.

The chain links TRBV7-2 to TRBJ2-3, with D maybe TRBD1 (6 bases). V was shortened by 5 bases and J by 3 bases, with 15 bases between the two germline ends. Germline-derived CDR1 and CDR2 are SGHTA and FQGNSA. The CDR3 is made up of 15 amino acids. The CDR3 DNA reads TGTGCCAGCAGCCCCTCGGCAGGGGAAACAGATACGCAGTATTTT. Protein product: CASSPSAGETDTQYF.

This clone was counted once. V is TRBV4-3 and J is TRBJ2-1; D is uncertain. The V gene lost 1 base and the J gene lost 8 bases, with 9 bases spanning the gap. CDR3 length: 13 amino acids. Per germline, CDR1 LGHNA and CDR2 YSLEER. The CDR3 DNA follows: TGCGCCAGCAGCCAAGTAGGCGCGGATGAGCAGTTCTTC. Translating gives CASSQVGADEQFF.

The chain links TRBV7-2 to TRBJ2-3; D ambiguous. Trimming shortened V by 5 bases and J by 5 bases, and 8 bases separated the two germline ends. CDR3 length: 12 amino acids. Germline V gives CDR1 SGHTA, CDR2 FQGNSA. The CDR3 DNA reads as TGTGCCAGCAGCCCAAGAGGAGATACGCAGTATTTT. The encoded protein is CASSPRGDTQYF.

V and J are TRBV6-5 and TRBJ2-7, with 8 bases matching TRBD2. CDR1 and CDR2 (germline): MNHEY, SVGAGI. The CDR3 has 14 residues. V lost 7 bases to trimming and J lost 3 bases; unmatched junction nucleotides: 8. The CDR3 is CASTAGLDYYEQYF. CDR3 DNA sequence: TGTGCCAGCACCGCGGGACTAGACTACTACGAGCAGTACTTC.

The rearrangement uses TRBV12-3 or TRBV12-4 and TRBJ1-1, with a weak D call TRBD1 (5 bases). The CDR3 is made up of 13 amino acids. V lost 6 bases, J lost 1 base, and 9 bases lay in between. CDR3 sequence: CASRGGWNTEAFF. The CDR3 bases are TGTGCCAGCAGGGGGGGGTGGAACACTGAAGCTTTCTTT.

V is TRBV6-1 and J is TRBJ2-3; D unclear. Trimming shortened V by 0 bases and J by 5 bases, and 6 bases separated the two germline ends. The germline gives CDR1 MNHNS, CDR2 SASEGT. The CDR3 totals 13 residues. The CDR3 DNA follows: TGTGCCAGCAGTGAAGCCCTTCTAGATACGCAGTATTTT. It encodes CASSEALLDTQYF.

V usage is TRBV19 and J usage is TRBJ1-1; D call uncertain. Per germline, CDR1 LNHDA and CDR2 SQIVND (reference sequence). Trimming removed 6 bases at V and 4 bases at J, with 12 bases between. The CDR3 runs 13 residues. DNA for the CDR3: TGTGCCAGTAGACAGATCCGGGGCACTGAAGCTTTCTTT. It is translated as CASRQIRGTEAFF.

The chain combines TRBV30 with TRBJ2-1, with 9 bases matching TRBD2. V gave up 0 bases and J gave up 4 bases; unmatched junction bases: 7. Germline loops: CDR1 GTSNPN, CDR2 SVGIG (reference sequence). There are 16 residues in the CDR3. The CDR3 DNA follows: TGTGCCTGGAGTGTACGAGGTCTAGCGGGGTACAATGAGCAGTTCTTC. Translation gives CAWSVRGLAGYNEQFF.

This sequence joins TRBV9 and TRBJ2-7; TRBD1 might be the D (6 bases). The CDR3 is made up of 14 amino acids. Germline V CDR1 and CDR2: SGDLS, YYNGEE. Trimming removed 3 bases at V and 7 bases at J, with 17 bases between. The CDR3 here is CASSARDTFSEQYF. The CDR3 DNA reads as TGTGCCAGCAGCGCCCGGGACACCTTCTCTGAGCAGTACTTC.

The V gene is TRBV5-1, the J gene TRBJ2-7; 10 bases fit TRBD2. V trimming: 4 bases; J trimming: 5 bases; junction bases outside the gene matches: 12. The CDR3 loop spans 16 amino acids. Germline V gene lookup returns CDR1 SGHRS and CDR2 YFSETQ. The CDR3 reads CASSPPLAGEYNEQYF. For the CDR3, the DNA is TGCGCCAGCAGCCCCCCCCTAGCGGGAGAGTACAACGAGCAGTACTTC.

The rearrangement joins TRBV3-1 (or the pseudogene TRBV3-2) to TRBJ2-7; no firm D call. From germline, CDR1 is LGHDT and CDR2 YNNKEL (reference sequence). The CDR3 runs to 15 residues. The V gene lost 3 bases and the J gene lost 2 bases, with 14 bases spanning the gap. The CDR3 DNA reads TGTGCCAGCAGCCACCCAGGAAGGCCACCCTACGAGCAGTACTTC. Translated, it gives CASSHPGRPPYEQYF.

This chain uses TRBV30 with TRBJ1-5, with 10 bases that match TRBD1. CDR1 is GTSNPN and CDR2 is SVGIG in the germline V gene (reference sequence). The CDR3 length is 13 residues. The V and J ends lost 8 bases and 5 bases, in that order; junction bases with no gene match: 6. CDR3 sequence (DNA): TGTGCCGGAGCTGGACAGGGGGATCAGCCCCAGCATTTT. This encodes CAGAGQGDQPQHF.

Notes on this clone: This sample includes further DNA sequences coding for the same CDR3. This chain's CDR3 is CSVDRGTEAFF. The CDR3, as DNA: TGCAGCGTCGACCGGGGGACTGAAGCTTTCTTT. The chain employs TRBV29-1 and TRBJ1-1; the D gene is possibly TRBD1 (5 bases). Looked up from germline, CDR1 is SQVTM and CDR2 is ANQGSEA. V lost 6 bases to trimming and J lost 5 bases, with 10 bases between them. The CDR3 totals 11 residues.

The rearrangement links TRBV27 to TRBJ2-7, with D perhaps matching TRBD2 (6 bases). Germline values: CDR1 MNHEY, CDR2 SMNVEV (reference sequence). V was pared by 0 bases and J by 2 bases, with 14 bases between. This CDR3 has 16 amino acids. CDR3 sequence reads: CASSLSTFSGPYEQYF. In DNA form, the CDR3 reads TGTGCCAGCAGTTTATCCACCTTTAGCGGCCCCTACGAGCAGTACTTC.

The rearrangement joins TRBV14 to TRBJ1-2; TRBD1 matches 9 bases. CDR1 SGHDN and CDR2 FVKESK come from the germline V gene. The CDR3 is made up of 14 amino acids. Trimming cost V 1 base and J 4 bases; bases outside gene matches: 1. Written as DNA, the CDR3 is TGTGCCAGCAGCCAAGTGGACAGGGGCTATGGCTACACCTTC. It yields the protein CASSQVDRGYGYTF.

In its sample, this clone was seen once. The V gene is TRBV6-5, the J gene TRBJ2-7; 7 bases match TRBD1. The ends lost 0 bases at V and 3 bases at J; junction bases unmatched: 5. The CDR3 has 15 amino acids. Germline assignment: CDR1 MNHEY and CDR2 SVGAGI. CDR3 nucleotide sequence: TGTGCCAGCAGTTACTCGACAGGGTCTGGCTACGAGCAGTACTTC. As protein: CASSYSTGSGYEQYF.

The V gene is TRBV27, the J gene TRBJ1-2; D not resolved. Germline V CDR1 and CDR2: MNHEY, SMNVEV (reference sequence). This CDR3 contains 14 residues. V lost 4 bases and J 8 bases, leaving 17 bases between the germline ends. CDR3 nucleotides: TGTGCCAGCAGTTCCCTGGGCACCTCAGCAGGCTACACCTTC. Translating gives CASSSLGTSAGYTF.

The V gene is TRBV19, the J gene TRBJ2-5, with TRBD2 matching 7 bases. Losses at the gene ends were 4 bases for V and 2 bases for J; bases not matched to a gene: 7. The germline V gene has CDR1 LNHDA and CDR2 SQIVND (reference sequence). The length of the CDR3 is 15 residues. CDR3 coding DNA: TGTGCCAGTAGTAAGCGGGGAAGGCCACAAGAGACCCAGTACTTC. Protein sequence: CASSKRGRPQETQYF.

V gene TRBV14 combines with J gene TRBJ2-3, with 8 nucleotides matching TRBD2. The junction had 15 bases not matched to a gene; V was cut back by 4 bases and J by 0 bases. The CDR3 has 19 amino acids. Germline V gene sequence: CDR1 SGHDN, CDR2 FVKESK. The CDR3 DNA sequence: TGTGCCAGCAGCCTCCGCAGCGGGGGAGTTTTTTCTAGCACAGATACGCAGTATTTT. Residues: CASSLRSGGVFSSTDTQYF.

CDR3: CASRSESSGANVLTF. In DNA form, the CDR3 reads TGTGCCAGCAGATCCGAGAGCTCTGGGGCCAACGTCCTGACTTTC. This chain links TRBV6-5 with TRBJ2-6; D is unresolved. Germline V gene lookup returns CDR1 MNHEY and CDR2 SVGAGI. The length of the CDR3 is 15 residues. Trimming left V 6 bases short and J 0 bases short, with 9 bases between.

CDR3 bases: TGTGCCAGCAGCTCAGGGGGGCGTCGTGCTTTCTTT. Translating gives CASSSGGRRAFF. V is TRBV6-5 and J is TRBJ1-1; 7 bases agree with TRBD1. The V and J ends lost 6 bases and 11 bases, in that order; junction bases with no gene match: 9. The CDR3 length is 12 residues. Germline V lookup: CDR1 MNHEY, CDR2 SVGAGI.

This clone was observed a single time. This sequence joins TRBV29-1 and TRBJ2-7; 7 bases map to TRBD2. CDR1 is SQVTM, CDR2 ANQGSEA, per germline. V lost 5 bases, J lost 3 bases, and 4 bases stayed unmatched. The CDR3 runs to 12 residues. As DNA, the CDR3 is TGCAGCGTTCGGGGGGATAGCTACGAGCAGTACTTC. Translation gives CSVRGDSYEQYF.